This T cell receptor beta chain was captured by sequencing in a study of blood T cell repertoires in COVID-19 (dated by TCRdb to about 2020). A note on the overall study: Samples covering the acute and convalescent phases of COVID-19 were provided by collaborators in the United States, Italy and Spain. Samples came from the ongoing ImmuneRACE study (first 160 participants) plus 1,254 subjects from 6 global collaborators. The dataset comprised deeply sampled blood TCRbeta repertoires from subjects exposed to, actively infected with, or recovered from COVID-19. The prospective study material was composed of cDNA or gDNA derived from T cells, B-cell-depleted T cells, or PBMCs. The repertoires were made available in a free public database intended to serve as a resource for research on the immune response to SARS-CoV-2. A de-identified subject ID, COVID-19 status, age in years and sex were almost always included in the sample metadata. Where available, HLA class I and class II types were taken from metadata supplied by the sample provider and were not determined by assay-based typing. What the study reported, not specific to this receptor: Clinical and demographic metadata were provided uncurated, with the amount varying by source and participant.

Worth noting for this clone: It lacks a known antigen. No much larger clonotype is one base removed from it; base qualities were not supplied.

Measured from the cysteine to the phenylalanine, the CDR3 is 17 residues long. The read is trimmed to its CDR3 DNA, 51 bases read in frame from base 1. The CDR1 and CDR2 encoded by the germline V gene (reference sequence) are GTSNPN and SVGIG. Trimming removed 4 bases from V and 7 bases from J; the gene matches leave 15 bases unexplained. TCRbeta CDR3 regions were amplified from genomic DNA using the immunoSEQ Assay, a bias-controlled multiplex PCR. Processing in the source paper ran as follows. Nucleated cell counts per sample were estimated from amplification of reference gene primers within the assay. Sequence reads were collapsed and filtered to measure the absolute abundance of every unique TCRbeta CDR3 rearrangement. For each sample, productive Simpson clonality was calculated as the square root of Simpson's diversity index over productive rearrangements. TCRdb retrieved this table from immuneACCESS and kept in-frame rearrangements only. Not all clones are present; in checked studies, unresolved V genes account for under half, and no reason is known for the remainder. The D gene and trimming were derived from the DNA, and the V and J assignments and clone size from that table. The sample table contains 150,000 to 200,000 clones; only one count was recorded for 80% to 90% of them. Around 13% of the sample lies in the top ten.

At one collaborating source in Seattle, patients were enrolled during active infection and were followed longitudinally through the course of disease. The collaborating institutions used their own protocols to collect whole blood in K2EDTA tubes. Collaborator samples were shipped for TCRbeta analysis as frozen whole blood, isolated PBMCs, or DNA extracted from either sample type. The source of this sequence is a woman in her seventies with COVID-19, enrolled during active disease. The sequence links TRBV30 to TRBJ1-5, with 11 central nucleotides matching TRBD1. Material: peripheral blood. The DNA sequence reads TGTGCCTGGAACCACGTAGGGGGGACAGGGGGTTACCAGCCCCAGCATTTT. It is translated as CAWNHVGGTGGYQPQHF.